This T cell receptor beta chain was found in a study of T cell repertoires in cytomegalovirus infection. Study-wide background: In public TCR beta signatures, there were indications of both CMV infection and matching HLA type.

A word on this clonotype: Its matching antigen is unknown. A single base separates this from a much larger clone, so it may be a read error. Likely a read error: the CDR3 ends without its conserved phenylalanine or tryptophan.

This CDR3 is 17 amino acids long. Per germline, CDR1 SGHVS and CDR2 FQNEAQ. Trimming pared 5 bases from V and 2 bases from J, leaving 20 bases between. TCRdb itself ran the reads through MiXCR, one entry per CDR3 protein. The sample consists of a few hundred thousand distinct CDR3 sequences, 30% to 35% of them appearing once. Source: cultured PBMCs, taken from culture after CMV antigen stimulation. The chain couples TRBV7-8 to TRBJ2-3; D is perhaps TRBD2 (7 bases). This clonotype was obtained from a human donor in good health (CMV status not recorded). Some clones in this sample may be carry-over from other donors' samples. The CDR3 nucleotides read TGTGCCAGCAGCCTCTTACTAGTTGGGGGGGCCACAGATACGCAGTATTTG. Residues: CASSLLLVGGATDTQYL.